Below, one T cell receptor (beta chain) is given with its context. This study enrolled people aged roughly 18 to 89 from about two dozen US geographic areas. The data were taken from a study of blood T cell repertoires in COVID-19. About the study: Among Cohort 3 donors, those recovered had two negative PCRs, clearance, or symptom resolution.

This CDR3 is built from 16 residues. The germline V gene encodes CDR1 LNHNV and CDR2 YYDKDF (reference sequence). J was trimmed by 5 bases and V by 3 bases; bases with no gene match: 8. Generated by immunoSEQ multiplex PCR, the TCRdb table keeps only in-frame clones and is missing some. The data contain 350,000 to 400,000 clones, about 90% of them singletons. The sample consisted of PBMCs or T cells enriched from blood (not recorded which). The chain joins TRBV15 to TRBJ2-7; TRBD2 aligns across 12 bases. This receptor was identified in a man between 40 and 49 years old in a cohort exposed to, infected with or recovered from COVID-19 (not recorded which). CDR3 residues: CATSSLLAGGRNEQYF. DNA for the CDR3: TGTGCCACCAGCAGTCTCCTAGCGGGAGGGCGCAACGAGCAGTACTTC.